A selection of T cell receptor beta chains follows, all from one sample in a study of T cell repertoires in cytomegalovirus infection. Their recognized antigens are unknown. TCRdb reprocessed the reads with MiXCR, giving one entry per CDR3 protein. The sample yields about a million distinct CDR3 sequences, roughly 31% seen once. The specimen comprised cultured CD8+ T cells from PBMCs, sampled from culture after CMV antigen stimulation. Every receptor here comes from a human donor in good health (CMV status not recorded). Some clones in this sample may be carry-over from other donors' samples. The CDR3 runs from the conserved cysteine through the conserved F or W. The D gene is left open where the match is weak. Only some rows state a clone size, as once, few, many or a class for expanded clones.

abundance: NA
d_gene: NA
v_gene: TRBV6-1
j_gene: TRBJ1-2
CDR3aa: CASSPETAGDGYTF
CDR3nt: TGTGCCAGCAGTCCCGAGACAGCCGGCGATGGCTACACCTTC

abundance: NA
d_gene: NA
v_gene: TRBV28
j_gene: TRBJ2-3
CDR3aa: CASSLRSKTDTQYF
CDR3nt: TGTGCCAGCAGTTTGAGGTCGAAGACAGATACGCAGTATTTT

abundance: NA
d_gene: NA
v_gene: TRBV6-5
j_gene: TRBJ2-2
CDR3aa: CASSYGTRGGELFF
CDR3nt: TGTGCCAGCAGTTACGGGACTCGAGGCGGGGAGCTGTTTTTT

abundance: NA
d_gene: NA
v_gene: TRBV27
j_gene: TRBJ1-1
CDR3aa: CASSLSLWEGTEAFF
CDR3nt: TGTGCCAGCAGTTTAAGTCTATGGGAGGGCACTGAAGCTTTCTTT

abundance: few
d_gene: NA
v_gene: TRBV10-3
j_gene: TRBJ2-1
CDR3aa: CAISEGVRGNEQFF
CDR3nt: TGTGCCATCAGCGAGGGGGTAAGGGGCAATGAGCAGTTCTTC

abundance: NA
d_gene: NA
v_gene: TRBV6-1
j_gene: TRBJ1-4
CDR3aa: CASTKTPATNEKLFF
CDR3nt: TGTGCCAGCACTAAAACCCCAGCAACTAATGAAAAACTGTTTTTT

abundance: NA
d_gene: NA
v_gene: TRBV6-8
j_gene: TRBJ2-7
CDR3aa: CASSPHSSNSYEQYF
CDR3nt: TGTGCCAGCAGTCCCCATAGTAGCAACTCCTACGAGCAGTACTTC

abundance: few
d_gene: TRBD2
v_gene: TRBV20-1
j_gene: TRBJ2-3
CDR3aa: CSADAAGDTDTQYF
CDR3nt: TGCAGTGCCGATGCAGCGGGGGACACAGATACGCAGTATTTT

abundance: few
d_gene: NA
v_gene: TRBV7-6
j_gene: TRBJ2-7
CDR3aa: CASSLSPDYEQYF
CDR3nt: TGTGCCAGCAGCTTATCGCCAGATTACGAGCAGTACTTC

abundance: NA
d_gene: NA
v_gene: TRBV28
j_gene: TRBJ1-3
CDR3aa: CASSHAVSGNTIYF
CDR3nt: TGTGCCAGCAGCCACGCGGTCTCTGGAAACACCATATATTTT

abundance: NA
d_gene: NA
v_gene: TRBV12-5
j_gene: TRBJ1-1
CDR3aa: CASGLGGHTEAFF
CDR3nt: TGTGCTAGTGGTTTAGGGGGGCATACTGAAGCTTTCTTT

abundance: NA
d_gene: NA
v_gene: TRBV5-5
j_gene: TRBJ1-2
CDR3aa: CASNIGRDGYTF
CDR3nt: TGTGCCAGCAACATAGGGCGGGATGGCTACACCTTC

abundance: few
d_gene: NA
v_gene: TRBV2
j_gene: TRBJ2-1
CDR3aa: CASSGGSLKSNEQFF
CDR3nt: TGTGCCAGCAGTGGGGGGTCCCTAAAAAGCAATGAGCAGTTCTTC

abundance: NA
d_gene: TRBD1
v_gene: TRBV10-3
j_gene: TRBJ2-1
CDR3aa: CAISGPQVSNPTGSIHNEQFF
CDR3nt: TGTGCCATCAGCGGACCCCAGGTGTCGAACCCGACAGGGTCAATTCACAATGAGCAGTTCTTC

abundance: NA
d_gene: NA
v_gene: TRBV10-3
j_gene: TRBJ1-4
CDR3aa: CATTGATNEKLFF
CDR3nt: TGTGCCACGACGGGGGCAACTAATGAAAAACTGTTTTTT

abundance: NA
d_gene: NA
v_gene: TRBV7-9
j_gene: TRBJ1-5
CDR3aa: CASSFGATNQPQHF
CDR3nt: TGTGCCAGCAGCTTCGGGGCCACCAATCAGCCCCAGCATTTT

abundance: few
d_gene: NA
v_gene: TRBV15
j_gene: TRBJ1-5
CDR3aa: CATSITGTAPGQPQHF
CDR3nt: TGTGCCACCAGCATTACCGGGACGGCTCCGGGGCAGCCCCAGCATTTT

abundance: few
d_gene: NA
v_gene: TRBV7-6
j_gene: TRBJ2-5
CDR3aa: CASSLAAALQETQYF
CDR3nt: TGTGCCAGCAGCTTAGCCGCGGCCCTCCAAGAGACCCAGTACTTC

abundance: few
d_gene: NA
v_gene: TRBV3-1
j_gene: TRBJ1-5
CDR3aa: CASSQEANQPQHF
CDR3nt: TGTGCCAGCAGCCAAGAGGCTAATCAGCCCCAGCATTTT

abundance: many
d_gene: NA
v_gene: TRBV7-8
j_gene: TRBJ1-2
CDR3aa: CACLAGGYGYTF
CDR3nt: TGTGCCTGCCTGGCGGGCGGCTATGGCTACACCTTC

abundance: many
d_gene: NA
v_gene: TRBV28
j_gene: TRBJ1-1
CDR3aa: CASSLGSRYYTEAFF
CDR3nt: TGTGCCAGCAGTTTAGGGAGCAGGTACTACACTGAAGCTTTCTTT

abundance: few
d_gene: NA
v_gene: TRBV4-1
j_gene: TRBJ2-4
CDR3aa: CASSTGEGFKNIQYF
CDR3nt: TGCGCCAGCAGCACAGGGGAGGGATTCAAAAACATTCAGTACTTC

abundance: many
d_gene: TRBD1
v_gene: TRBV7-8
j_gene: TRBJ1-6
CDR3aa: CASIKGQDVISPLHF
CDR3nt: TGTGCCAGCATCAAAGGACAGGACGTGATTTCACCCCTCCACTTT

abundance: many
d_gene: NA
v_gene: TRBV7-2
j_gene: TRBJ2-3
CDR3aa: CASSLFGRGNTDTQYF
CDR3nt: TGTGCCAGCAGCTTATTCGGCCGGGGGAACACAGATACGCAGTATTTT

abundance: NA
d_gene: TRBD1
v_gene: TRBV5-4
j_gene: TRBJ2-7
CDR3aa: CASSLGGQVTYEQYF
CDR3nt: TGTGCCAGCAGCTTAGGCGGACAGGTAACCTACGAGCAGTACTTC

abundance: NA
d_gene: NA
v_gene: TRBV18
j_gene: TRBJ1-1
CDR3aa: CASSPQGSRTEAFF
CDR3nt: TGTGCCAGCTCACCGCAGGGGTCAAGGACTGAAGCTTTCTTT

abundance: NA
d_gene: NA
v_gene: TRBV10-3
j_gene: TRBJ2-3
CDR3aa: CAISGGGGNTDTQYF
CDR3nt: TGTGCCATCAGCGGGGGTGGGGGGAACACAGATACGCAGTATTTT

abundance: NA
d_gene: TRBD1
v_gene: TRBV6-6
j_gene: TRBJ2-1
CDR3aa: CASSTVDRATYNEQFF
CDR3nt: TGTGCCAGCAGTACCGTTGACAGGGCCACCTACAATGAGCAGTTCTTC

abundance: many
d_gene: TRBD2
v_gene: TRBV7-8
j_gene: TRBJ2-7
CDR3aa: CASSLPSGGRYEQYF
CDR3nt: TGTGCCAGCAGCTTGCCCAGCGGGGGCCGCTACGAGCAGTACTTC

abundance: few
d_gene: TRBD1
v_gene: TRBV10-3
j_gene: TRBJ2-1
CDR3aa: CAVLTGDAEQFF
CDR3nt: TGTGCCGTACTGACAGGGGATGCGGAGCAGTTCTTC

abundance: NA
d_gene: NA
v_gene: TRBV12-3/TRBV12-4
j_gene: TRBJ2-7
CDR3aa: CASSFGAGTYEQYF
CDR3nt: TGTGCCAGCAGTTTTGGGGCGGGTACCTACGAGCAGTACTTC

abundance: NA
d_gene: NA
v_gene: TRBV2
j_gene: TRBJ2-7
CDR3aa: CASRDHRPKSYEQYF
CDR3nt: TGTGCCAGCAGGGACCACAGGCCGAAGTCCTACGAGCAGTACTTC

abundance: NA
d_gene: NA
v_gene: TRBV7-6
j_gene: TRBJ2-5
CDR3aa: CASSGVLGFVETQYF
CDR3nt: TGTGCCAGCAGTGGGGTGTTGGGATTTGTAGAGACCCAGTACTTC

abundance: NA
d_gene: NA
v_gene: TRBV20-1
j_gene: TRBJ1-2
CDR3aa: CSASRGRAYGYTF
CDR3nt: TGCAGTGCTAGTCGGGGGCGCGCCTATGGCTACACCTTC

abundance: NA
d_gene: TRBD2
v_gene: TRBV5-8
j_gene: TRBJ2-1
CDR3aa: CASSLIAGYHEQFF
CDR3nt: TGTGCCAGCAGCTTAATAGCGGGGTATCATGAGCAGTTCTTC

abundance: NA
d_gene: NA
v_gene: TRBV15
j_gene: TRBJ2-1
CDR3aa: CATSPHGPTYNEQFF
CDR3nt: TGTGCCACCAGCCCCCACGGGCCTACCTACAATGAGCAGTTCTTC

abundance: many
d_gene: NA
v_gene: TRBV12-3/TRBV12-4
j_gene: TRBJ2-1
CDR3aa: CASSFFRANNEQFF
CDR3nt: TGTGCCAGCAGTTTTTTCAGGGCTAACAATGAGCAGTTCTTC

abundance: few
d_gene: NA
v_gene: TRBV6-1
j_gene: TRBJ2-1
CDR3aa: CASSDPGTLYLNEQFF
CDR3nt: TGTGCCAGCAGTGACCCCGGGACACTTTATCTCAATGAGCAGTTCTTC

abundance: NA
d_gene: TRBD1
v_gene: TRBV6-1
j_gene: TRBJ2-2
CDR3aa: CASRRTGPGELFF
CDR3nt: TGTGCCAGCAGGAGGACAGGGCCCGGGGAGCTGTTTTTT

abundance: few
d_gene: TRBD1
v_gene: TRBV12-3/TRBV12-4
j_gene: TRBJ1-5
CDR3aa: CASSSTTGGSNQPQHF
CDR3nt: TGTGCCAGCAGTTCCACGACAGGGGGTAGCAATCAGCCCCAGCATTTT

abundance: NA
d_gene: TRBD2
v_gene: TRBV19
j_gene: TRBJ2-2
CDR3aa: CASSIGGERGGAGELFF
CDR3nt: TGTGCCAGTAGTATAGGCGGAGAGCGGGGGGGCGCCGGGGAGCTGTTTTTT

abundance: few
d_gene: TRBD1
v_gene: TRBV20-1
j_gene: TRBJ1-2
CDR3aa: CSARIQGTYGYTF
CDR3nt: TGCAGTGCTAGGATACAGGGGACCTATGGCTACACCTTC

abundance: many
d_gene: TRBD1
v_gene: TRBV10-3
j_gene: TRBJ2-1
CDR3aa: CAISDQTGTTYNEQFF
CDR3nt: TGTGCCATCAGTGACCAGACAGGGACCACCTACAATGAGCAGTTCTTC